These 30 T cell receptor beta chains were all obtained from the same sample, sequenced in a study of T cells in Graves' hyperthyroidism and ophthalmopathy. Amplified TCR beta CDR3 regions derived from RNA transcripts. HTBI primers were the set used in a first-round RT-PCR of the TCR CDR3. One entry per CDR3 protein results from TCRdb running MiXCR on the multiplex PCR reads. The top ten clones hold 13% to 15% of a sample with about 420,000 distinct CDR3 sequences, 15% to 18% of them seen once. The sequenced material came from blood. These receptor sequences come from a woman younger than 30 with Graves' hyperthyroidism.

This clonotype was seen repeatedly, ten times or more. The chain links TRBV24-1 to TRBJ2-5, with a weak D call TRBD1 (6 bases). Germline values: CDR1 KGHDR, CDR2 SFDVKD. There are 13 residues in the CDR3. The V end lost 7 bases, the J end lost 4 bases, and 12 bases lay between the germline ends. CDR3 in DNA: TGTGCCACCAGCGTACAGGGCCGAGAGACCCAGTACTTC. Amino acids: CATSVQGRETQYF.

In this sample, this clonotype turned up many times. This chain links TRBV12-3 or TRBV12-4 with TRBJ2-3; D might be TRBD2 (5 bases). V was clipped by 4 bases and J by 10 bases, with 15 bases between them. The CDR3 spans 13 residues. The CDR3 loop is CASSYQTRAAQYF. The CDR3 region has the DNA TGTGCCAGCAGTTACCAGACGCGAGCGGCGCAGTATTTT.

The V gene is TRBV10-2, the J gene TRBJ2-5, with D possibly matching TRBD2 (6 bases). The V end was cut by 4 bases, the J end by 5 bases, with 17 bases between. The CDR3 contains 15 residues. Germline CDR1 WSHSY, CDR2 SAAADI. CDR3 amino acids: CASSAPGEGRETQYF. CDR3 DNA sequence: TGCGCCAGCAGTGCTCCGGGAGAGGGCAGGGAGACCCAGTACTTC.

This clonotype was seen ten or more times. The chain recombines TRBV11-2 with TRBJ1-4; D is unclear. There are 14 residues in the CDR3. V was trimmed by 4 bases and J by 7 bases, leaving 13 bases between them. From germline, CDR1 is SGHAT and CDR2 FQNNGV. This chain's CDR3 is CASSYGPGSEKLFF. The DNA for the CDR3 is TGTGCCAGCAGCTACGGGCCTGGGAGTGAAAAACTGTTTTTT.

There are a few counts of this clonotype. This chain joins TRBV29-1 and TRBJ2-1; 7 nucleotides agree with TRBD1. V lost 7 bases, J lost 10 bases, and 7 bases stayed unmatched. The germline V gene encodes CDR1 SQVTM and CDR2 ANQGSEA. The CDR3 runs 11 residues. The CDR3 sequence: CSEETGYEQFF. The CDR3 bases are TGCAGCGAGGAGACAGGGTACGAGCAGTTCTTC.

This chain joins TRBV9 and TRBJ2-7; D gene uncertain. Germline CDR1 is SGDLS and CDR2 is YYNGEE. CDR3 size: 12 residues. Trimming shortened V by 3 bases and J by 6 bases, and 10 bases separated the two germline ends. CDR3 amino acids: CASSATGREQYF. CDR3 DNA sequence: TGTGCCAGCAGCGCTACCGGTCGCGAGCAGTACTTC.

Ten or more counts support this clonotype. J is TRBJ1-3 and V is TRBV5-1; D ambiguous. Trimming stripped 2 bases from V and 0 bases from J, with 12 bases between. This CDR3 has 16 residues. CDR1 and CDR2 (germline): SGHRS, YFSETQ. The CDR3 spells CASSFALRSSGNTIYF. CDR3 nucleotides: TGCGCCAGCAGCTTTGCTTTGCGCAGCTCTGGAAACACCATATATTTT.

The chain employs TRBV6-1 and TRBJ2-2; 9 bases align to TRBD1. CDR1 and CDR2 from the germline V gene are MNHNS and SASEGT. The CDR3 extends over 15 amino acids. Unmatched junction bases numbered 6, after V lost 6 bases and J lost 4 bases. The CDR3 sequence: CASSWTGASTGELFF. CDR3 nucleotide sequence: TGTGCCAGCAGCTGGACAGGGGCGAGCACCGGGGAGCTGTTTTTT.

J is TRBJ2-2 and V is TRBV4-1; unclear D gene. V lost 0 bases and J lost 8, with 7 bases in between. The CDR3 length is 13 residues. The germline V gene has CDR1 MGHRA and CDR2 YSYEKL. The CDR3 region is CASSQEGWGELFF. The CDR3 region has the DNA TGCGCCAGCAGCCAAGAAGGGTGGGGGGAGCTGTTTTTT.

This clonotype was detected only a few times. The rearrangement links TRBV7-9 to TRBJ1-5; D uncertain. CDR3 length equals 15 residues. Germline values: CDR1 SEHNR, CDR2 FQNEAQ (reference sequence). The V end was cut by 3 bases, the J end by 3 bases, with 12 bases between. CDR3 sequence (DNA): TGTGCCAGCAGCTTCCCCGGGGAGGACAATCAGCCCCAGCATTTT. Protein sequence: CASSFPGEDNQPQHF.

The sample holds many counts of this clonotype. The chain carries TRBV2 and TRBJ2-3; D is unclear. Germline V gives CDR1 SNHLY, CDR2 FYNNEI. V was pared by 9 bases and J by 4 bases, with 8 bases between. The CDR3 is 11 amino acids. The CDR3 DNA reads TGTGCCAGGGGCCCGCCAGATACGCAGTATTTT. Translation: CARGPPDTQYF.

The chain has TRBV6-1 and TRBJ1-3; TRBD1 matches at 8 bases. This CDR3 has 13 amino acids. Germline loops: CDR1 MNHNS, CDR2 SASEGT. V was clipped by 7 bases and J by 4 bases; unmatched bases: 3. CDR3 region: CASNGQGGNTIYF. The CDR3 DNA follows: TGTGCCAGCAATGGACAGGGAGGAAACACCATATATTTT.

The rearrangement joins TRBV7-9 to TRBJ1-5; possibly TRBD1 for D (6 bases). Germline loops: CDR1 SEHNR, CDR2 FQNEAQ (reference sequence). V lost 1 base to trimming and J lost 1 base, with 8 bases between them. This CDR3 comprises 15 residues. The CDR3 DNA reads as TGTGCCAGCAGCTTAGGGGACACAAGCAATCAGCCCCAGCATTTT. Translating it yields CASSLGDTSNQPQHF.

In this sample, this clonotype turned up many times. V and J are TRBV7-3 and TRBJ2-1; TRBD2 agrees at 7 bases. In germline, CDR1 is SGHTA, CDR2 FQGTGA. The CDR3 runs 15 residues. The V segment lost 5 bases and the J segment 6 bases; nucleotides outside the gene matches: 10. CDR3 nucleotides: TGTGCCAGCAGCCCCCGACTAGCCTCGTCCAATGAGCAGTTCTTC. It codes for CASSPRLASSNEQFF.

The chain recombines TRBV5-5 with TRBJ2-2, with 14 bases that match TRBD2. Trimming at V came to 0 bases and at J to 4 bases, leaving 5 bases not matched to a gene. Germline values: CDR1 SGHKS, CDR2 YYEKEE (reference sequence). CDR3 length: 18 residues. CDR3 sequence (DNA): TGTGCCAGCAGCTTGGGACTAGCGGGGGGGCCAGGCACCGGGGAGCTGTTTTTT. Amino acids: CASSLGLAGGPGTGELFF.

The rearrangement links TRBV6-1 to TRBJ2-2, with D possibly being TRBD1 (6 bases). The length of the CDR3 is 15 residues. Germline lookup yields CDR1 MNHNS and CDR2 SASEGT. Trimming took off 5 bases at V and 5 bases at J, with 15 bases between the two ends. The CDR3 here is CASSSGTKGTGELFF. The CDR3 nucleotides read TGTGCCAGCAGTTCCGGGACAAAAGGGACCGGGGAGCTGTTTTTT.

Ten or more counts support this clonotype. This CDR3 is CASSQETSYEQYF. CDR3 in DNA: TGTGCCAGCAGCCAAGAAACCTCCTACGAGCAGTACTTC. The chain has TRBV3-1 and TRBJ2-7; D is unclear. V was shortened by 0 bases and J by 0 bases, with 3 bases between the two germline ends. Germline V gives CDR1 LGHDT, CDR2 YNNKEL (reference sequence). The CDR3 extends over 13 amino acids.

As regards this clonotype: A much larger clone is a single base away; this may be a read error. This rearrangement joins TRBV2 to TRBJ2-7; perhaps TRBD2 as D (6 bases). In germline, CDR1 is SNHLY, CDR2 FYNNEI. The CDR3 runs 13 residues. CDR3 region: CASSFRGNYVQYF. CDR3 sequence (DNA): TGTGCCAGCAGCTTCCGCGGGAACTACGTGCAGTACTTC. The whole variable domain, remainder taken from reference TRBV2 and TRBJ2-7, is EPEVTQTPSHQVTQMGQEVILRCVPISNHLYFYWYRQILGQKVEFLVSFYNNEISEKSEIFDDQFSVERPDGSNFTLKIRSTKLEDSAMYFCASSFRGNYVQYFGPGTRLTVT.

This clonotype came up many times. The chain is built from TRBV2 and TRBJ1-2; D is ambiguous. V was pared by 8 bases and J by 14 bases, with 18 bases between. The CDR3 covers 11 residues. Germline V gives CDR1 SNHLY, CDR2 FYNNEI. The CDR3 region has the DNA TGTGCCAGCCTCCGGTATTCGGTCAATACCTTC. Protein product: CASLRYSVNTF. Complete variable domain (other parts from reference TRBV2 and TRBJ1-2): EPEVTQTPSHQVTQMGQEVILRCVPISNHLYFYWYRQILGQKVEFLVSFYNNEISEKSEIFDDQFSVERPDGSNFTLKIRSTKLEDSAMYFCASLRYSVNTFGSGTRLTVV.

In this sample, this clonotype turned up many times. The CDR3 loop is CASSKGFSYEQYF. CDR3 sequence (DNA): TGTGCCAGCAGTAAGGGCTTCTCCTACGAGCAGTACTTC. This chain links TRBV6-1 with TRBJ2-7; D gene ambiguous. The germline V and J ends were trimmed by 5 bases and 0 bases, with 8 bases remaining between them. From germline, CDR1 is MNHNS and CDR2 SASEGT. The CDR3 totals 13 residues.

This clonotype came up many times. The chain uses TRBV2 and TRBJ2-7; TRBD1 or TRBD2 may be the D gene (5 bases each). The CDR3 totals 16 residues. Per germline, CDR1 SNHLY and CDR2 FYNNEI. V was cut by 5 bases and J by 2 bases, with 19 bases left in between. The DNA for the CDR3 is TGTGCCAGCAGTTCCCCGGGACGGACCCGAACCTACGAGCAGTACTTC. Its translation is CASSSPGRTRTYEQYF. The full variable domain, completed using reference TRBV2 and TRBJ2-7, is EPEVTQTPSHQVTQMGQEVILRCVPISNHLYFYWYRQILGQKVEFLVSFYNNEISEKSEIFDDQFSVERPDGSNFTLKIRSTKLEDSAMYFCASSSPGRTRTYEQYFGPGTRLTVT.

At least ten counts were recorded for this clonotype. The CDR3 reads CASSLSGRTNYGYTF. The DNA for the CDR3 is TGTGCCAGCAGTTTATCAGGCAGAACTAACTATGGCTACACCTTC. The chain has TRBV12-3 or TRBV12-4 and TRBJ1-2; no clear D. Trimming pared 2 bases from V and 0 bases from J, leaving 10 bases between. This CDR3 comprises 15 residues.

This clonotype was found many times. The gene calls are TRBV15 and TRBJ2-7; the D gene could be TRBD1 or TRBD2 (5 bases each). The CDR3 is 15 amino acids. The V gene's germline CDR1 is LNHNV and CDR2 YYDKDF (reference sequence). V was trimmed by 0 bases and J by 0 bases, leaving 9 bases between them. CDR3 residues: CATSRDYGASYEQYF. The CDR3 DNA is TGTGCCACCAGCAGAGATTACGGGGCCTCCTACGAGCAGTACTTC.

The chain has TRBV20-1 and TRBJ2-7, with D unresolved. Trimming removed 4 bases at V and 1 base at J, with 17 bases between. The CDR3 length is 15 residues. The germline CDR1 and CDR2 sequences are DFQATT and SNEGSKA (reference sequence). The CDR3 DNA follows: TGCAGTGCTACCGAACTCGACCGAAAATCCTACGAGCAGTACTTC. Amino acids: CSATELDRKSYEQYF.

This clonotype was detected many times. The CDR3 is CASSFSALSYEQYF. CDR3 DNA sequence: TGTGCCAGCAGTTTTAGCGCCCTCTCCTACGAGCAGTACTTC. The V call is TRBV6-2 or TRBV6-3, the J call TRBJ2-7; D is possibly TRBD2 (5 bases). The CDR3 runs to 14 residues. Germline lookup yields CDR1 MNHEY and CDR2 SVGEGT. V lost 4 bases, J lost 0 bases, and 10 bases lay in between.

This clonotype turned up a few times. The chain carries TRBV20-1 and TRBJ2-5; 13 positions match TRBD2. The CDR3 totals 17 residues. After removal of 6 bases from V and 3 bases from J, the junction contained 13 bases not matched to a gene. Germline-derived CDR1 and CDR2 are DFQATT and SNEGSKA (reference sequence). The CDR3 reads CSAARTSGGRPKETQYF. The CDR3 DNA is TGCAGTGCCGCCCGGACTAGCGGGGGTCGGCCCAAAGAGACCCAGTACTTC.

The CDR3 DNA reads as TGTGCCAGCAGCTTAGAAGGGGGCAAGGGAGATACGCAGTATTTT. Translation gives CASSLEGGKGDTQYF. This chain connects TRBV11-2 to TRBJ2-3; the match to TRBD1 covers 7 bases. Trimming cost V 0 bases and J 5 bases; bases outside gene matches: 5. Germline-derived CDR1 and CDR2 are SGHAT and FQNNGV. This CDR3 has 15 residues.

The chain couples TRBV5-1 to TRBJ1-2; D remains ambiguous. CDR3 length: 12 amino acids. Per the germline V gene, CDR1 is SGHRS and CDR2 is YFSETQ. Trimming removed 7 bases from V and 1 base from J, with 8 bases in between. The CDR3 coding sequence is TGCGCCAGCCTTGAGATTAACTATGGCTACACCTTC. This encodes CASLEINYGYTF.

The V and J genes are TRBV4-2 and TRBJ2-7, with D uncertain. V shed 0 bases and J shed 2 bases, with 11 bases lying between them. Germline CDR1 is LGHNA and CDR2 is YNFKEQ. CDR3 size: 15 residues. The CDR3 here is CASSQETTGPYEQYF. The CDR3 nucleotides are TGTGCCAGCAGCCAAGAGACGACGGGTCCCTACGAGCAGTACTTC.

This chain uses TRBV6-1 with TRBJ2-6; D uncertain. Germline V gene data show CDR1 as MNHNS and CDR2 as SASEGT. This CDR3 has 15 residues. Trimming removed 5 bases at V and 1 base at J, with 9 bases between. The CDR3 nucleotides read TGTGCCAGCAGTACTGGACCTTCTGGGGCCAACGTCCTGACTTTC. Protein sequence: CASSTGPSGANVLTF.